What follows is one T cell receptor beta chain and its context. The sample is drawn from a study of control samples from healthy donors and cancer patients. The CDR3 is made up of 10 amino acids. Germline V gives CDR1 SEHNR, CDR2 FQNEAQ (reference sequence). V was cut by 5 bases and J by 5 bases, with 3 bases left in between. Assay: immunoSEQ multiplex PCR; the TCRdb copy retains only in-frame clones and omits some. Of 75,000 to 100,000 clones listed, roughly four fifths are singletons. The rearrangement joins TRBV7-9 to TRBJ2-5, with unresolved D. The sequencing sample was made of blood. The TCR originated in a man in his fifties or sixties in good health. This CDR3 is CASSIETQYF. The CDR3, as DNA: TGTGCCAGCAGCATCGAGACCCAGTACTTC.